A selection of T cell receptor beta chains follows, all from one sample in a study of T cells after posttransplantation cyclophosphamide. The repertoire was sequenced with immunoSEQ multiplex PCR; TCRdb's copy has only in-frame clones and lacks some. The table has roughly 8,300 clones, 65% to 90% seen once. The sequencing here drew on CD4+ T cells sorted from blood, taken about 1,200 days after allogeneic stem cell transplant with posttransplant cyclophosphamide. The receptors were gathered from a female patient aged 40 to 50 who received an allogeneic stem cell transplant from a related donor, was CMV-positive, and had no GVHD. Some of these T cells may belong to the graft donor. Each CDR3 is given with its conserved first and last residue. The D gene is left open where the match is weak. Clone size appears in some rows only: once, few, many, or a class for an expanded clone.

CDR3nt,CDR3aa,v_gene,d_gene,j_gene,abundance
TGTGCCAGTAGTGGGAAGACAGGTCGTCTTTATTCACCCCTCCACTTT,CASSGKTGRLYSPLHF,TRBV19,NA,TRBJ1-6,NA
TGTGCCAGCTTCGCGGGACAGTACAATCAGCCCCAGCATTTT,CASFAGQYNQPQHF,TRBV6-7,TRBD1,TRBJ1-5,NA
TGTGCCAGCAGCCAAGGGGTTTTTAGCAATCAGCCCCAGCATTTT,CASSQGVFSNQPQHF,TRBV6-5,NA,TRBJ1-5,NA
TGTGCCAGCAGTCCCCTCCGGGGGGGCCTTGTAGAGACCCAGTACTTC,CASSPLRGGLVETQYF,TRBV28,TRBD2,TRBJ2-5,NA
TGTGCCAGCAGCCTGAGGGACAGGAGGAGGGAAGAGCAGTACTTC,CASSLRDRRREEQYF,TRBV7-8,TRBD1,TRBJ2-7,few
TGTGCCAGCAGCCAAGAGGGGGGGCGGGGAGCCAAAAACATTCAGTACTTC,CASSQEGGRGAKNIQYF,TRBV14,NA,TRBJ2-4,NA
TGTGCCAGCAGTTTAAAAGGAGCCAAGGGCTACACCTTC,CASSLKGAKGYTF,TRBV27,NA,TRBJ1-2,NA
TGTGCCAGCAGCTTAACAGGGGGATCTGAAGCTTTCTTT,CASSLTGGSEAFF,TRBV7-9,TRBD1,TRBJ1-1,NA
TGTGCCAGCAGCTTGGTCCAGGGACAAGGAACCGGGGAGCTGTTTTTT,CASSLVQGQGTGELFF,TRBV5-8,NA,TRBJ2-2,NA
TGTGCCAGCAGCTTAGTTAGCGGCCGGTCCTACGAGCAGTACTTC,CASSLVSGRSYEQYF,TRBV7-9,NA,TRBJ2-7,NA
TGTGCCAGCAGCTTGGGACCTCAGGGTTCCCCTAACTATGGCTACACCTTC,CASSLGPQGSPNYGYTF,TRBV5-6,NA,TRBJ1-2,NA
TGTGCCAGCAGCGCACCCGGACTAGCGGGGGGCGGGACCGGGGAGCTGTTTTTT,CASSAPGLAGGGTGELFF,TRBV9,TRBD2,TRBJ2-2,NA
TGTGCCAGCAGTTACTCGACAGGGTATAATTCACCCCTCCACTTT,CASSYSTGYNSPLHF,TRBV6-5,TRBD1,TRBJ1-6,NA
TGTGCCAGCAGCGGGGATCAGACAGATACGCAGTATTTT,CASSGDQTDTQYF,TRBV28,NA,TRBJ2-3,NA
TGTGCCAGCAGTTTACTTCCGGGACAGGGATACAATGAGCAGTTCTTC,CASSLLPGQGYNEQFF,TRBV27,TRBD1,TRBJ2-1,NA
TGTGCCAGCAGCCCTAGGACAGGGCACGGTACTGAAGCTTTCTTT,CASSPRTGHGTEAFF,TRBV6-6,TRBD1,TRBJ1-1,NA
TGTGCCAGTAGTCACCGTGGACAGGGCCCGCGGGAGACCCAGTACTTC,CASSHRGQGPRETQYF,TRBV19,TRBD1,TRBJ2-5,once
TGTGCCATCAGTGGGACAGAGGGCGGAAACACCATATATTTT,CAISGTEGGNTIYF,TRBV10-3,NA,TRBJ1-3,NA
TGTGCCAGCAGCCAGAGGACAGGGAGGAGCACTGAAGCTTTCTTT,CASSQRTGRSTEAFF,TRBV14,TRBD1,TRBJ1-1,once
TGTGCCAGCAGTATCTACAGGGATAAGTATGGCTACACCTTC,CASSIYRDKYGYTF,TRBV2,NA,TRBJ1-2,NA
TGTGCCAGCAGCCAGATTACAGGGGCGCAAGAGACCCAGTACTTC,CASSQITGAQETQYF,TRBV16,TRBD1,TRBJ2-5,NA
TGCGCCAGCAGAAACCCCGGGGGGGACAGGGGTGCAGATACGCAGTATTTT,CASRNPGGDRGADTQYF,TRBV10-2,TRBD1,TRBJ2-3,NA
TGTGCCAGCAGTTTACAGGGATCCTATGGCTACACCTTC,CASSLQGSYGYTF,TRBV27,NA,TRBJ1-2,once
TGTGCCAGCAGTCTCAACGGTGGCGGAGACGAGCAGTACTTC,CASSLNGGGDEQYF,TRBV27,NA,TRBJ2-7,few
TGTGCCAGCAGCGAGGCAGGGATGAGAACAGATACGCAGTATTTT,CASSEAGMRTDTQYF,TRBV9,NA,TRBJ2-3,NA
TGTGCCAGTAGTACCCGCGGGACAGGGGGATGGGGCTCCTACAATGAGCAGTTCTTC,CASSTRGTGGWGSYNEQFF,TRBV19,TRBD1,TRBJ2-1,once
TGTGCCAGCAGCCATAAACAGATTCGCCAAGAGACCCAGTACTTC,CASSHKQIRQETQYF,TRBV7-9,NA,TRBJ2-5,NA
TGTGCCAGTAGTGCATCCGGGACAGGGAGCACAGATACGCAGTATTTT,CASSASGTGSTDTQYF,TRBV19,TRBD1,TRBJ2-3,NA
TGTGCCAGTAGCAGGGGGCTGCACCCTCAGCCCCAGCATTTT,CASSRGLHPQPQHF,TRBV19,TRBD1,TRBJ1-5,NA
TGTGCCAGCAGCTCGATCACAGGGTCTGGCTACACCTTC,CASSSITGSGYTF,TRBV11-2,NA,TRBJ1-2,NA
TGTGCCAGCAGTTACTCTTTGACAGGGAACAATCAGCCCCAGCATTTT,CASSYSLTGNNQPQHF,TRBV6-6,TRBD1,TRBJ1-5,few
TGTGCCAGCAGCTTAGCGAATCGGGGGTTGAGCTCCTACGAGCAGTACTTC,CASSLANRGLSSYEQYF,TRBV11-2,NA,TRBJ2-7,NA
TGTGCCAGCAGCCCGACAGGGGCCCAGGGCTATGGCTACACCTTC,CASSPTGAQGYGYTF,TRBV4-2,TRBD1,TRBJ1-2,once
TGCGCCAGCAGCCAGGGAGGGAACTATGGCTACACCTTC,CASSQGGNYGYTF,TRBV5-1,NA,TRBJ1-2,NA
TGTGCCAGCAGTGATGGGGGACAGGGGAGAGGCAAGTACTTC,CASSDGGQGRGKYF,TRBV25-1,TRBD1,TRBJ2-7,NA
TGTGCCAGCAGCCGGGGGACAGGGGGCTGGAACACTGAAGCTTTCTTT,CASSRGTGGWNTEAFF,TRBV7-9,TRBD1,TRBJ1-1,NA
TGTGCCAGCAGTTTGTCCGGGGAGGGAATTAAGCAGCCCCAGCATTTT,CASSLSGEGIKQPQHF,TRBV27,NA,TRBJ1-5,NA
TGCGCCAGCAGCTTGGCAGGGTGGGACACTGAAGCTTTCTTT,CASSLAGWDTEAFF,TRBV5-1,NA,TRBJ1-1,NA
TGTGCCAGCAGCTTATACAGCGGGGGCAACCTTTACAATGAGCAGTTCTTC,CASSLYSGGNLYNEQFF,TRBV11-2,TRBD2,TRBJ2-1,NA
TGCGCCAGCAGCACCGAGACAGGGGTGGGGTACAATGAGCAGTTCTTC,CASSTETGVGYNEQFF,TRBV5-1,TRBD1,TRBJ2-1,NA
TGCGCCAGCAGCTTGGAGGGACATAAATCCGGGGAGCTGTTTTTT,CASSLEGHKSGELFF,TRBV5-1,NA,TRBJ2-2,NA
TGTGCCAGCAGGAGGGCGGGACCAAATTCCCCCCTCCACTTT,CASRRAGPNSPLHF,TRBV2,NA,TRBJ1-6,NA
TGCGCCACCCGGGACAGGGCCTTTACCCCCTATAATTCCCCCCTCCACTTT,CATRDRAFTPYNSPLHF,TRBV10-1,TRBD1,TRBJ1-6,NA
TGTGCCAGCAGCAGCGGGGGGGAGAGCAATCAGCCCCAACATTTT,CASSSGGESNQPQHF,TRBV7-2,NA,TRBJ1-5,NA
TGTGCCAGCAGCTTGACTAGCGGGGGAGAGCAGTTCTTC,CASSLTSGGEQFF,TRBV7-6,TRBD2,TRBJ2-1,NA
TGTGCCAGCAGCTTGGAAATTCGGACAGCTATTTTGAACACTGAAGCTTTCTTT,CASSLEIRTAILNTEAFF,TRBV5-4,NA,TRBJ1-1,NA
TGTGCCAGCAGCCTCGAGACAGGTTGGGGATATCAGCAGTACTTC,CASSLETGWGYQQYF,TRBV2,NA,TRBJ2-7,NA
TGCGCCAGCAGCCAAGCAGGGGGCAATCAGCCCCAGCATTTT,CASSQAGGNQPQHF,TRBV4-1,NA,TRBJ1-5,NA
TGTGCCAGCAGCTTAGAACGGGCAACTAATGAAAAACTGTTTTTT,CASSLERATNEKLFF,TRBV7-2,NA,TRBJ1-4,NA
TGTGCCAGCAGAGGACAGTATAATTCACCCCTCCACTTT,CASRGQYNSPLHF,TRBV19,NA,TRBJ1-6,NA
TGTGCCAGCAGCTCCACAGGAATGGGTCAGCCCCAGCATTTT,CASSSTGMGQPQHF,TRBV11-2,NA,TRBJ1-5,NA
TGCGCCAGCAGCTTGGGGGGCAACAATCAGCCCCAGCATTTT,CASSLGGNNQPQHF,TRBV5-1,NA,TRBJ1-5,medium-sized
TGTGCCAGCAGCTTAGTTACGCAACTCCAGGGTGAATTC,CASSLVTQLQGEF,TRBV11-2,NA,TRBJ2-7,NA
TGTGCCAGCAGCCGGGACATGAACACCGGGGAGCTGTTTTTT,CASSRDMNTGELFF,TRBV7-9,NA,TRBJ2-2,once